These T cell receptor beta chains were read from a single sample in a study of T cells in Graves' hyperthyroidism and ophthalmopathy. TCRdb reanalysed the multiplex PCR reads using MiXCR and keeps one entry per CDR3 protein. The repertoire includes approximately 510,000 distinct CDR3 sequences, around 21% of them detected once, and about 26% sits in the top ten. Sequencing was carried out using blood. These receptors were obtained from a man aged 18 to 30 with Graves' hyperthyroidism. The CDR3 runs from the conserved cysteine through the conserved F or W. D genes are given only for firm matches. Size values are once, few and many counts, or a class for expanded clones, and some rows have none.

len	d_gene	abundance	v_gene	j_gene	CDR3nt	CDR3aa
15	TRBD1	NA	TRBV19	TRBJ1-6	TGTGCCAGTAGCCTGACAGGGGGCATCAATTCACCCCTCCACTTT	CASSLTGGINSPLHF
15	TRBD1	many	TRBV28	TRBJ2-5	TGTGCCAGCAGTCTCGGGACAGGGGGGTTGGAGACCCAGTACTTC	CASSLGTGGLETQYF
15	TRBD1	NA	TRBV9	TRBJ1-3	TGTGCCAGCAGCGTAGAGACAGGGCTTGGAAACACCATATATTTT	CASSVETGLGNTIYF
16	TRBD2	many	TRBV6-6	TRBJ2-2	TGTGCCAGCAGCTCTCAGCGGGGGGTGAACACCGGGGAGCTGTTTTTT	CASSSQRGVNTGELFF
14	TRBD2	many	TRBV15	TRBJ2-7	TGTGCCACCAGCAGAGAGCGGGGGAGTCCACCCCAGTACTTC	CATSRERGSPPQYF
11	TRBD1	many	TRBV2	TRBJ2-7	TGTGCCAGCAGTTGGGACAGAGAGCAGTACTTC	CASSWDREQYF
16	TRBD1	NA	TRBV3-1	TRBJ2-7	TGTGCCAGCAGCCAACTTCAGGGACAGGTCGAAGACGAGCAGTACTTC	CASSQLQGQVEDEQYF
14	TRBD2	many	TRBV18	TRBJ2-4	TGTGCCAGCTCACCCGCGGGGGGCGTGAACATTCAGTACTTC	CASSPAGGVNIQYF
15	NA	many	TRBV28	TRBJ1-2	TGTGCCAGCAGTTTGCGGACAGTGGCTAACTATGGCTACACCTTC	CASSLRTVANYGYTF
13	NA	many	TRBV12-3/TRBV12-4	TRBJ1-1	TGTGCCAGCAGACGGTCAGGGGCCACTGAAGCTTTCTTT	CASRRSGATEAFF
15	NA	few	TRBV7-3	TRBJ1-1	TGTGCCAGCAGCCCCTCGGCTGGGGGAATGACTGAAGCTTTCTTT	CASSPSAGGMTEAFF
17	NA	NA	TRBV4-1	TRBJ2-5	TGCGCCAGCAGCCAAGAGGGGGGGCATACAGGGAGAGAGACTCAGTACTTC	CASSQEGGHTGRETQYF
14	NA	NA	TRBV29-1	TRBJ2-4	TGCAGCGTTGAGAAGGGACTAGCCAAAAACATTCAGTACTTC	CSVEKGLAKNIQYF
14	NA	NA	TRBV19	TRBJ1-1	TGTGCCAGTAGTATCTCGGCCGGCCACACTGAAGCTTTCTTT	CASSISAGHTEAFF
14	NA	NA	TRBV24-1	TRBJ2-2	TGTGCCACCAGTGGGCAAACGAACACCGGGGAGCTTCTTTTT	CATSGQTNTGELLF
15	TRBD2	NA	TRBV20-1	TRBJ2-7	TGCAGTGCTAGGCGACTAGCGGGGGGCCTCTACGAGCAGTACTTC	CSARRLAGGLYEQYF
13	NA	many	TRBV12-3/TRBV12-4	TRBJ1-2	TGTGCCAGCAGTCCGGGACGGGGGGTAGGCTACACCTTC	CASSPGRGVGYTF
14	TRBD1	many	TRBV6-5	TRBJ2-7	TGTGCCAGCAGTTACGGGACAGGGATTTACGAGCAGTACTTC	CASSYGTGIYEQYF
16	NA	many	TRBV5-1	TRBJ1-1	TGCGCCAGCAGCTTGGGCTACGGGACACCGAACACTGAAGCTTTCTTT	CASSLGYGTPNTEAFF
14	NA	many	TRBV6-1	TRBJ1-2	TGTGCCAGCAGAGCAATGGGCAGGGGAAGAGGCTACACCTTC	CASRAMGRGRGYTF
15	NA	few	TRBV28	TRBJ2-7	TGTGCCAGCAGTCAATCCCCGTTGGGGTCATACGAGCAGTACTTC	CASSQSPLGSYEQYF